These 14 T cell receptor beta chains were sequenced from one sample in a study of identical twins listed by TCRdb under 2016. Library generation was performed with 5' RACE. Sequencing was performed on an Illumina HiSeq 2000. The public reads were reanalyzed by TCRdb: fastp trimming at Q25, MiXCR alignment, in-frame beta chains only. Every CDR3 protein is listed once, alongside the most common genes and DNA of its rows. The sample yields approximately 700,000 distinct CDR3 sequences; over 5% were counted once. Together, the top ten hold around 1.7% of the sample. The sample consisted of naive T cells sorted from blood. The meaning of the sample's cell subset or site label: cells isolated with a human naive T-cell isolation kit. The receptors stem from a man between 18 and 35 years old in good health.

This clonotype has at least ten counts. The V call is TRBV29-1, the J call TRBJ2-7; D gene ambiguous. Per germline, CDR1 SQVTM and CDR2 ANQGSEA. Trimming removed 8 bases from V and 6 bases from J, with 17 bases in between. The CDR3 extends over 12 amino acids. The CDR3 nucleotides are TGCAGCCCGAACCAAACGGCGTCCGAGCAGTACGTC. This sequence encodes CSPNQTASEQYV.

This clonotype was observed at least ten times. This rearrangement joins TRBV29-1 to TRBJ2-1; either TRBD1 or TRBD2 may fit D (6 bases each). The CDR3 loop spans 14 amino acids. V lost 1 base and J 12 bases, leaving 19 bases between the germline ends. In germline, CDR1 is SQVTM, CDR2 ANQGSEA. DNA of the CDR3: TGCAGCGTTGAAGTATCGGGGGCCCGGTTTGCGCAGTTCTTC. Translating it yields CSVEVSGARFAQFF.

In its sample, this clonotype was seen a few times. The V and J genes are TRBV27 and TRBJ2-6, with 10 bases lining up with TRBD2. The CDR3 runs to 17 residues. Germline-derived CDR1 and CDR2 are MNHEY and SMNVEV (reference sequence). V dropped 4 bases and J dropped 0; count of bases not matched to a gene: 3. CDR3 sequence (DNA): TGTGCCAGCAGTTCGAGGACTAGCGGCTCTGGGGCCAACGTCCTGACTTTC. Protein: CASSSRTSGSGANVLTF.

The rearrangement links TRBV20-1 to TRBJ2-1; 11 bases align to TRBD2. The J segment lost 4 bases and the V segment lost 0 bases, leaving 5 bases of the junction unmatched. Per germline, CDR1 DFQATT and CDR2 SNEGSKA (reference sequence). The CDR3 has 16 residues. The DNA for the CDR3 is TGCAGTGCTAGAGAGGGACTAGCGGCCCCTTACAATGAGCAGTTCTTC. As protein: CSAREGLAAPYNEQFF.

This chain uses TRBV27 with TRBJ2-5; TRBD2 agrees at 8 bases. The germline gives CDR1 MNHEY, CDR2 SMNVEV (reference sequence). Trimming cost V 6 bases and J 3 bases; bases outside gene matches: 9. CDR3 length: 15 residues. The CDR3 region has the DNA TGTGCCAGCAGAGGGGTAGCGGGATATAAAGAGACCCAGTACTTC. It specifies CASRGVAGYKETQYF.

There are many counts of this clonotype. This chain connects TRBV20-1 to TRBJ2-3, with a possible D match to TRBD2 (6 bases). The CDR3 consists of 16 residues. Germline V gene lookup returns CDR1 DFQATT and CDR2 SNEGSKA (reference sequence). Trimming took off 0 bases at V and 3 bases at J, with 16 bases between the two ends. The CDR3 nucleotides read TGCAGTGCTAGAGATGTGAGGCGGGAACTAACAGATACGCAGTATTTT. It is translated as CSARDVRRELTDTQYF.

This clonotype was seen a handful of times. The chain recombines TRBV24-1 with TRBJ1-2, with TRBD1 matching over 7 bases. The CDR3 contains 17 residues. The germline gives CDR1 KGHDR, CDR2 SFDVKD. The ends lost 4 bases at V and 5 bases at J; junction bases unmatched: 15. CDR3 in DNA: TGTGCCACCAGTGAAAAGGACCGGGACAGTGGTCAGTATGGCTACACCTTC. Amino acid sequence: CATSEKDRDSGQYGYTF.

This clonotype has at least ten counts. The chain carries TRBV5-1 and TRBJ1-1, with 7 nucleotides matching TRBD1. Germline V gene sequence: CDR1 SGHRS, CDR2 YFSETQ. This CDR3 spans 15 amino acids. Trimming cost V 4 bases and J 1 base; bases outside gene matches: 7. The chain's CDR3 is CASSDLTGTNTEAFF. CDR3 DNA: TGCGCCAGCAGCGATTTGACAGGGACGAACACTGAAGCTTTCTTT.

This sequence joins TRBV25-1 and TRBJ1-1, with D unresolved. The germline gives CDR1 MGHDK, CDR2 SYGVNS. The V end lost 7 bases, the J end lost 3 bases, and 15 bases lay between the germline ends. This CDR3 contains 14 residues. The CDR3 loop is CASNGRLGDTEAFF. The CDR3 nucleotides are TGTGCCAGCAATGGACGGTTAGGAGACACTGAAGCTTTCTTT.

This clonotype has at least ten counts. V is TRBV29-1 and J is TRBJ2-3, with TRBD2 identical over 13 bases. The length of the CDR3 is 15 residues. Germline trimming cut 3 bases from V and 5 bases from J; bases unmatched to any gene: 5. Looked up from germline, CDR1 is SQVTM and CDR2 is ANQGSEA. CDR3 nucleotides: TGCAGCGTTGACGGACTAGCGGGAGTGGGAGATACGCAGTATTTT. Protein: CSVDGLAGVGDTQYF.

This clonotype was observed at least ten times. The V call is TRBV12-3 or TRBV12-4, the J call TRBJ2-1, with unresolved D. Deletions cut 7 bases from V and 7 bases from J, with 11 bases between. CDR3 length equals 12 residues. DNA for the CDR3: TGTGCCAGCACCCGAGGAGTGAATGAGCAGTTCTTC. It is translated as CASTRGVNEQFF.

This clonotype was seen many times. The V call is TRBV6-2 or TRBV6-3, the J call TRBJ2-1; possible D gene TRBD1, 6 bases. The CDR3 has 13 amino acids. Germline V CDR1 and CDR2: MNHEY, SVGEGT. V lost 7 bases to trimming and J lost 5 bases, with 12 bases between them. CDR3 coding DNA: TGTGCCAGCAAACACGGACAGAACAATGAGCAGTTCTTC. Its protein product is CASKHGQNNEQFF.

This clonotype was counted many times. The V call is TRBV20-1, the J call TRBJ2-5, with 7 bases lining up with TRBD1. With 1 base clipped from V and 5 bases from J, the junction kept 10 bases outside the gene matches. The CDR3 runs to 15 residues. CDR1 is DFQATT and CDR2 is SNEGSKA in the germline V gene (reference sequence). The DNA of the CDR3 is TGCAGTGCTAGAGTACGAAGGGGGCAGCAGGAGACCCAGTACTTC. It yields the protein CSARVRRGQQETQYF.

This clonotype was seen many times. The V gene is TRBV6-2 or TRBV6-3, the J gene TRBJ2-7, with 11 bases aligning to TRBD2. The germline CDR1 and CDR2 sequences are MNHEY and SVGEGT. The CDR3 consists of 16 residues. V dropped 0 bases and J dropped 2; count of bases not matched to a gene: 3. CDR3 DNA: TGTGCCAGCAGTTACTCCATTAGCGGGAGGGCCTACGAGCAGTACGTC. This gives the protein CASSYSISGRAYEQYV.